The present TCR beta chain was sequenced within a study of cytomegalovirus exposure and HLA in healthy donors. To note about this clone: Its antigen is undetermined.

The PCR used 60 Vbeta and 13 Jbeta primers. Produced via immunoSEQ multiplex PCR; TCRdb's table is partial and in-frame only. This table holds around 150,000 clones, approximately 71% found once. Study-wide points: The majority of TCR sequences were rare, yet some public TCRs appeared in many donors.

The CDR3 contains 11 residues. V lost 4 bases and J lost 5, with 5 bases in between. CDR1 and CDR2 from the germline V gene are MNHEY and SMNVEV (reference sequence). The origin of this receptor is a man under 40 in good health and CMV-seronegative. The sample consisted of PBMCs. The gene calls are TRBV27 and TRBJ1-1; D gene ambiguous. The CDR3 protein is CASSSRTEAFF. The CDR3 region has the DNA TGTGCCAGCAGTTCGAGGACTGAAGCTTTCTTT.